This T cell receptor (beta chain) was identified during a study of CD8+ T cells in alopecia areata. TCR sequencing used cDNA made by reverse transcription of extracted RNA. Sequencing used immunoSEQ multiplex PCR; TCRdb keeps in-frame clones, though not all of them. In the table there are 110,000 to 150,000 clones, roughly 46% of which are singletons. The trim removed 1 base at V and 0 bases at J, leaving 12 bases unmatched. Germline assignment: CDR1 MNHEY and CDR2 SMNVEV (reference sequence). There are 19 residues in the CDR3. This sample comprised CD4+ T cells sorted from blood, obtained at week 0. The rearrangement joins TRBV27 to TRBJ2-1; 7 bases match TRBD2. This receptor was identified in a human donor with alopecia areata. The chain's CDR3 is CASSLFSSGATYSYNEQFF. CDR3 sequence (DNA): TGTGCCAGCAGTTTATTTTCTAGCGGCGCTACCTACTCCTACAATGAGCAGTTCTTC.